This TCR beta chain comes out of a study of T cells after yellow fever vaccination. Study as a whole: Libraries from low-cell-number fractions were prepared with the SMART-Seq v4 Ultra Low Input RNA kit.

This clonotype was recorded a few times. Its antigen remains unidentified. TCRdb used MiXCR to reprocess the 5' RACE reads, holding one entry per CDR3 protein. The data hold fewer than 400,000 distinct CDR3 sequences, with roughly 6.2% observed a single time. The CDR3 has 14 residues. Germline V CDR1 and CDR2: SQVTM, ANQGSEA. Trimming removed 7 bases from V and 5 bases from J, with 20 bases in between. General study points: Subsequent booster samples again held most clones from primary vaccination (approximately 95% CD4, about 85% CD8). Abundant bulk-derived clonotypes could contaminate FACS-sorted repertoires.

The gene calls are TRBV29-1 and TRBJ1-1; no reliable D call. The starting material was PBMCs, obtained 5 days after the yellow fever booster vaccination. This sequence originates from a man between 25 and 39 years old who received the YFV17D yellow fever vaccine. CDR3 protein: CSGQIPDLRTEAFF. CDR3 nucleotides: TGCAGCGGCCAAATACCCGACCTTAGGACTGAAGCTTTCTTT.